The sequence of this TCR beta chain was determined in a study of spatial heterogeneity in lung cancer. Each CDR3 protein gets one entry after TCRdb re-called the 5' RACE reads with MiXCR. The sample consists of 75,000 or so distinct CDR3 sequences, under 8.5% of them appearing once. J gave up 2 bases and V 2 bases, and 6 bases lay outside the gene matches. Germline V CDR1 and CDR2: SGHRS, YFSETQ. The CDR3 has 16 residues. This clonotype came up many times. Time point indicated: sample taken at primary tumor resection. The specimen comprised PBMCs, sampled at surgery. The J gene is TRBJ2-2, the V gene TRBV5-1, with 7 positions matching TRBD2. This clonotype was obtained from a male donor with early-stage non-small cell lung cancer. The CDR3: CASSLTGLINTGELFF. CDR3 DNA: TGCGCCAGCAGCTTAACGGGACTAATTAACACCGGGGAGCTGTTTTTT.